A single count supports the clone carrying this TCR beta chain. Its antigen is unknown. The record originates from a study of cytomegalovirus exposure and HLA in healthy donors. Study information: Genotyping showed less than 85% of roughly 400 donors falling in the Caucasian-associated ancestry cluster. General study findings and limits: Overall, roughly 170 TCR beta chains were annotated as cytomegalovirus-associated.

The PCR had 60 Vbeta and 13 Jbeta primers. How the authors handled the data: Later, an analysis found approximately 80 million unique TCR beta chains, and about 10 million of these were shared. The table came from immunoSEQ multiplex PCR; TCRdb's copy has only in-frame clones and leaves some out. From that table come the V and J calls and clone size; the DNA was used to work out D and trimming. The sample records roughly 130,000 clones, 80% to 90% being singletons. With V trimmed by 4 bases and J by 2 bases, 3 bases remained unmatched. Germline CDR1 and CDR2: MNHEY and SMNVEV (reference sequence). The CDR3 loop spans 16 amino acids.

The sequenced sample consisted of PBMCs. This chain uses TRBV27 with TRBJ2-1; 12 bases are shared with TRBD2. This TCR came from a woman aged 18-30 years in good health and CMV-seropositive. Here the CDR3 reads CASSSWTSGAYNEQFF. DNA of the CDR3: TGTGCCAGCAGTTCTTGGACTAGCGGGGCCTACAATGAGCAGTTCTTC.